The 22 T cell receptor beta chains listed next were all sequenced from one sample in a study of Ad26.COV2.S vaccination and SARS-CoV-2 variants. Clones were sequenced by immunoSEQ multiplex PCR, and TCRdb holds only the in-frame ones, with some missing. The sample includes a few hundred thousand clones, over 75% seen only once; the top ten take approximately 12%. As for treatment: some 19 received Ad26.COV2.S at low or high dose, single or two shots; 5 received placebo; per-sample allocation not given. Day 63 after the first vaccine or placebo injection was the time point for sampling. The specimen was peripheral blood, collected in a trial of Ad26.COV2.S vaccine versus placebo. Every receptor here comes from a person between 18 and 65 years old who received the Ad26.COV2.S COVID-19 vaccine or a placebo.

The chain recombines TRBV10-3 with TRBJ2-3; D is uncertain. V lost 0 bases and J lost 0, with 10 bases in between. This CDR3 has 16 amino acids. Germline V CDR1 and CDR2: ENHRY, SYGVKD. CDR3 sequence (DNA): TGTGCCATCAGTGAGTCAGACCCCACTAGCACAGATACGCAGTATTTT. It is translated as CAISESDPTSTDTQYF.

CDR3 nucleotide sequence: TGTGCCAGCAGCGGACTAGCGGGCAAAAAAAGGGGGGAGCTGTTTTTT. Translated, it gives CASSGLAGKKRGELFF. The chain joins TRBV27 to TRBJ2-2; 11 bases align to TRBD2. V lost 6 bases and J lost 8; bases outside the gene matches: 11. CDR1 is MNHEY and CDR2 is SMNVEV in the germline V gene (reference sequence). CDR3 size: 16 residues.

The CDR3 region has the DNA TGTGCCAGCAGCCCCTCGGGGAGCGGGAGCTCCTACGAGCAGTACTTC. Its protein is CASSPSGSGSSYEQYF. The chain couples TRBV7-6 to TRBJ2-7; 8 positions match TRBD2. The CDR3 length is 16 residues. Germline lookup yields CDR1 SGHVS and CDR2 FNYEAQ. The trim removed 5 bases at V and 0 bases at J, leaving 9 bases unmatched.

The chain couples TRBV19 to TRBJ2-7; TRBD1 might be the D (5 bases). Per the germline V gene, CDR1 is LNHDA and CDR2 is SQIVND (reference sequence). Between the trimmed V and J ends, which lost 5 bases and 2 bases, there was a span of 13 bases. This CDR3 is 14 amino acids long. The chain's CDR3 is CASSAAGLAYEQYF. CDR3 bases: TGTGCCAGTAGTGCGGCAGGGTTAGCCTACGAGCAGTACTTC.

V and J are TRBV27 and TRBJ2-3; no clear D. This CDR3 region has 15 residues. Germline CDR1 MNHEY, CDR2 SMNVEV (reference sequence). Trimming cost V 2 bases and J 1 base, with 10 bases left between them. CDR3 DNA sequence: TGTGCCAGCAGTTTAGTTACGGGTGGCACAGATACGCAGTATTTT. This encodes CASSLVTGGTDTQYF.

CDR3 in DNA: TGTGCCAGCAGTTACTCGAGGGATGGGAACACTGAAGCTTTCTTT. As protein: CASSYSRDGNTEAFF. The chain recombines TRBV6-6 with TRBJ1-1; D gene unclear. The ends were cut back, 0 bases at V and 1 base at J, with 9 bases in the middle. The CDR3 is 15 residues long. The germline gives CDR1 MNHNY, CDR2 SVGAGI (reference sequence).

This rearrangement joins TRBV30 to TRBJ2-2, with D perhaps matching TRBD2 (5 bases). CDR1 GTSNPN and CDR2 SVGIG come from the germline V gene (reference sequence). V lost 7 bases and J lost 2, with 17 bases in between. The CDR3 covers 15 residues. CDR3 nucleotides: TGTGCCTACAACAGCGGACTCCTCAACACCGGGGAGCTGTTTTTT. Its protein product is CAYNSGLLNTGELFF.

The chain recombines TRBV4-1 with TRBJ1-4; D is perhaps TRBD1 (6 bases). CDR3 length: 16 residues. V lost 0 bases and J lost 8, with 16 bases in between. The germline V gene encodes CDR1 MGHRA and CDR2 YSYEKL. In DNA, the CDR3 is TGCGCCAGCAGCCAAGATCTAGGGGGGGCTAGAGAAAAACTGTTTTTT. Residues: CASSQDLGGAREKLFF.

Comment on this clone: Different DNA sequences within this sample yield the same CDR3. V is TRBV24-1 and J is TRBJ2-1, with 12 bases fitting TRBD2. CDR3 length: 16 residues. Unmatched junction bases numbered 2, after V lost 1 base and J lost 5 bases. Germline loops: CDR1 KGHDR, CDR2 SFDVKD. The CDR3 DNA is TGTGCCACCAGTGATTTAGGACTAGCGGGGAACAATGAGCAGTTCTTC. Protein product: CATSDLGLAGNNEQFF.

This chain joins TRBV4-3 and TRBJ1-1; possible D gene TRBD1, 6 bases. Trimming left V 0 bases short and J 2 bases short, with 16 bases between. This CDR3 is built from 17 residues. Per germline, CDR1 LGHNA and CDR2 YSLEER. CDR3 region: CASSQEARGLPNTEAFF. DNA of the CDR3: TGCGCCAGCAGCCAAGAGGCCAGGGGCCTACCAAACACTGAAGCTTTCTTT.

This clone was recorded only once. The gene calls are TRBV7-3 and TRBJ2-1; 8 bases match TRBD2. V was clipped by 6 bases and J by 4 bases; unmatched bases: 8. Per the germline V gene, CDR1 is SGHTA and CDR2 is FQGTGA. The CDR3 runs 15 residues. The CDR3 region is CASSSGTGGYNEQFF. Here the CDR3 DNA reads TGTGCCAGCAGTAGCGGGACGGGTGGATACAATGAGCAGTTCTTC.

The sample holds a few counts of this clone. The chain couples TRBV19 to TRBJ2-2, with D perhaps matching TRBD1 (6 bases). This CDR3 comprises 16 residues. Germline loops: CDR1 LNHDA, CDR2 SQIVND (reference sequence). V shed 5 bases and J shed 1 base, with 14 bases lying between them. The CDR3 sequence: CASSVGQWKNTGELFF. The CDR3 DNA follows: TGTGCCAGTAGTGTCGGACAGTGGAAGAACACCGGGGAGCTGTTTTTT.

As regards this clone: The same CDR3 also results from other DNA sequences found in this sample. This chain joins TRBV3-1 (or the pseudogene TRBV3-2) and TRBJ2-7; 7 bases match TRBD2. The CDR3 has 13 residues. Trimming removed 1 base from V and 4 bases from J; junction bases left unmatched: 1. In germline, CDR1 is LGHDT, CDR2 YNNKEL (reference sequence). As DNA, the CDR3 is TGTGCCAGCAGCCAAGGGGGGGGGTACGAGCAGTACTTC. The encoded protein is CASSQGGGYEQYF.

The gene calls are TRBV24-1 and TRBJ1-2, with unresolved D. Trimming removed 5 bases from V and 3 bases from J, with 3 bases in between. The CDR3 has 11 residues. Germline V gene sequence: CDR1 KGHDR, CDR2 SFDVKD. CDR3: CATSGDYGYTF. As DNA, the CDR3 is TGTGCCACCAGTGGAGACTATGGCTACACCTTC.

V usage is TRBV5-4 and J usage is TRBJ1-3; D is unclear. Deletions cut 5 bases from V and 0 bases from J, with 9 bases between. The CDR3 totals 14 residues. Germline-derived CDR1 and CDR2 are SGHNT and YYREEE (reference sequence). The CDR3 DNA reads as TGTGCCAGCAGTTCAACTACCTCTGGAAACACCATATATTTT. Translated, it gives CASSSTTSGNTIYF.

The rearrangement links TRBV6-1 to TRBJ1-3; possible D gene TRBD1, 5 bases. The CDR3 has 14 amino acids. V was shortened by 3 bases and J by 3 bases, with 9 bases between the two germline ends. CDR1 is MNHNS and CDR2 is SASEGT in the germline V gene. DNA of the CDR3: TGTGCCAGCAGTGATGCGGACATTGGAAACACCATATATTTT. It is translated as CASSDADIGNTIYF.

Concerning this clone itself: At one of its ends the junction is not consistent with the germline gene, which may arise from a read error. Here the CDR3 DNA reads TGTGCCACCAGTAGGGGGAACACTGAAGCTTTCTTT. Translated: CATSRGNTEAFF. This chain connects TRBV12-3 or TRBV12-4 to TRBJ1-1; D may be TRBD1 (5 bases). This CDR3 has 12 residues.

The chain couples TRBV4-3 to TRBJ2-3; 7 positions agree with TRBD2. Per germline, CDR1 LGHNA and CDR2 YSLEER. The CDR3 loop spans 15 amino acids. J was trimmed by 2 bases and V by 4 bases; bases with no gene match: 6. CDR3 region: CASSPRAGATDTQYF. CDR3 in DNA: TGCGCCAGCAGCCCTCGGGCGGGAGCCACAGATACGCAGTATTTT.

V and J are TRBV7-2 and TRBJ1-1, with D perhaps matching TRBD1 (5 bases). Germline CDR1 is SGHTA and CDR2 is FQGNSA. This CDR3 spans 16 amino acids. Between the trimmed V and J ends, which lost 5 bases and 4 bases, there was a span of 20 bases. CDR3: CASSPTMRGRGTEAFF. CDR3 coding DNA: TGTGCCAGCAGCCCGACTATGAGGGGCAGAGGCACTGAAGCTTTCTTT.

V and J are TRBV18 and TRBJ2-1, with D unclear. V was trimmed by 4 bases and J by 3 bases, leaving 16 bases between them. Germline V gives CDR1 KGHSH, CDR2 LQKENI. The CDR3 is made up of 16 amino acids. DNA for the CDR3: TGTGCCAGCTCACGCTTTGACTCTTTAGACTACAATGAGCAGTTCTTC. Amino acid sequence: CASSRFDSLDYNEQFF. The whole variable domain, remainder taken from reference TRBV18 and TRBJ2-1, is NAGVMQNPRHLVRRRGQEARLRCSPMKGHSHVYWYRQLPEEGLKFMVYLQKENIIDESGMPKERFSAEFPKEGPSILRIQQVVRGDSAAYFCASSRFDSLDYNEQFFGPGTRLTVL.

The chain recombines TRBV6-2 or TRBV6-3 with TRBJ1-2; 10 nucleotides align to TRBD1. Germline CDR1 reads MNHEY; CDR2 reads SVGEGT. V lost 4 bases and J lost 4; bases outside the gene matches: 9. The CDR3 sequence is 16 residues long. The CDR3 DNA reads TGTGCCAGCAGTTTTGCCGGGACAGGGGTTCTCTATGGCTACACCTTC. Residues: CASSFAGTGVLYGYTF.

This clone was seen just once. The chain couples TRBV4-1 to TRBJ2-3; no clear D. The CDR3 consists of 13 residues. CDR1 MGHRA and CDR2 YSYEKL come from the germline V gene. V lost 0 bases and J lost 2, with 3 bases in between. The CDR3 reads CASSQEPTDTQYF. CDR3 DNA sequence: TGCGCCAGCAGCCAAGAACCCACAGATACGCAGTATTTT.